These 7 T cell receptor beta chains came from one sample sequenced in a study of cytomegalovirus exposure and HLA in healthy donors (dated by TCRdb to 2015 to 2018). Library generation was performed with the immunoSEQ multiplex PCR assay. For the multiplex PCR, a mixture combining 60 forward primers for TCR Vbeta segments and 13 reverse primers for TCR Jbeta segments was used. Drawn from immuneACCESS, this table holds only the in-frame rearrangements with V and J called that TCRdb kept. Clones are partly lost; checked studies trace under half to an unresolved V gene and leave the rest unexplained. Within this sample are under 200,000 clones, with roughly 84% of them counted one time only. The ten largest make up roughly 2.6% of the sample. The sequenced material came from PBMCs. These receptors were obtained from a woman aged 45-65 years in good health and CMV-seropositive.

The CDR3 region is CASSPGDSLNTEAFF. CDR3 DNA: TGTGCCAGCAGTCCCGGGGACAGTTTGAACACTGAAGCTTTCTTT. The genes are TRBV28 and TRBJ1-1; 7 bases agree with TRBD1. Germline CDR1 and CDR2: MDHEN and SYDVKM. Trimming removed 5 bases from V and 0 bases from J; junction bases left unmatched: 6. The length of the CDR3 is 15 residues. Based on the CDR3 plus reference TRBV28 and TRBJ1-1, the full variable domain is DVKVTQSSRYLVKRTGEKVFLECVQDMDHENMFWYRQDPGLGLRLIYFSYDVKMKEKGDIPEGYSVSREKKERFSLILESASTNQTSMYLCASSPGDSLNTEAFFGQGTRLTVV.

This clone was counted once. The chain links TRBV7-2 to TRBJ1-6; 8 positions match TRBD1. There are 15 residues in the CDR3. Germline loops: CDR1 SGHTA, CDR2 FQGNSA. V shed 3 bases and J 7 bases; nucleotides not matched to a gene: 5. As DNA, the CDR3 is TGTGCCAGCAGCTTGCAGGGGGCGCAAAATTCACCCCTCCACTTT. It yields the protein CASSLQGAQNSPLHF.

The table lists this clone with a few counts. The chain recombines TRBV6-5 with TRBJ2-7; possible D gene TRBD2, 7 bases. Germline V gene data show CDR1 as MNHEY and CDR2 as SVGAGI. This CDR3 contains 13 residues. V was shortened by 8 bases and J by 2 bases, with 13 bases between the two germline ends. CDR3 bases: TGTGCCAGCCGGAGGGGGGGACCCTACGAGCAGTACTTC. Protein: CASRRGGPYEQYF.

The V gene is TRBV6-6, the J gene TRBJ1-6; 8 nucleotides align to TRBD1. Germline V gene sequence: CDR1 MNHNY, CDR2 SVGAGI (reference sequence). The CDR3 covers 16 residues. J gave up 9 bases and V 5 bases, and 12 bases lay outside the gene matches. This CDR3 reads CASSRHGQGGGSPLHF. In DNA form, the CDR3 reads TGTGCCAGCAGTCGCCACGGACAGGGCGGCGGTTCACCCCTCCACTTT.

The chain couples TRBV19 to TRBJ1-4; D is unresolved. CDR3 length: 18 residues. Between the trimmed V and J ends, which lost 4 bases and 5 bases, there was a span of 23 bases. Germline CDR1 is LNHDA and CDR2 is SQIVND (reference sequence). CDR3 amino acids: CASSTSPLSGRMNEKLFF. The CDR3 bases are TGTGCCAGTAGTACCTCCCCCCTTTCGGGGAGGATGAATGAAAAACTGTTTTTT. Together with reference TRBV19 and TRBJ1-4, the CDR3 gives the full variable domain: DGGITQSPKYLFRKEGQNVTLSCEQNLNHDAMYWYRQDPGQGLRLIYYSQIVNDFQKGDIAEGYSVSREKKESFPLTVTSAQKNPTAFYLCASSTSPLSGRMNEKLFFGSGTQLSVL.

The rearrangement uses TRBV4-1 and TRBJ2-7; TRBD1 is a possible D gene (6 bases). The CDR3 loop spans 13 amino acids. Trimming shortened V by 3 bases and J by 2 bases, and 8 bases separated the two germline ends. Germline V gene lookup returns CDR1 MGHRA and CDR2 YSYEKL. In DNA, the CDR3 is TGCGCCAGCAGCCAGGACAGTCCCTACGAGCAGTACTTC. This encodes CASSQDSPYEQYF.

V is TRBV18 and J is TRBJ2-5; 7 positions match TRBD2. Looked up from germline, CDR1 is KGHSH and CDR2 is LQKENI. Losses at the gene ends were 5 bases for V and 3 bases for J; bases not matched to a gene: 9. The CDR3 runs to 15 residues. The CDR3 nucleotides are TGTGCCAGCTCATCGGCTAGCGGCTTCGAAGAGACCCAGTACTTC. It translates to CASSSASGFEETQYF.